The sequence of this T cell receptor (beta chain) was determined in a study of cytomegalovirus exposure and HLA in healthy donors. Study-wide findings and caveats: Reported performance of the classifier showed diagnosis of cytomegalovirus status with high specificity and sensitivity.

Germline V lookup: CDR1 SGHTA, CDR2 FQGNSA. After removal of 3 bases from V and 5 bases from J, the junction contained 6 bases not matched to a gene. The length of the CDR3 is 16 residues. All donors participated as healthy donors of bone marrow. As regards this clone: Its specificity is not known.

The PCR ran on 60 Vbeta and 13 Jbeta primers. Data came from immunoSEQ multiplex PCR; TCRdb stores just in-frame clones and leaves some out. The sample holds 100,000 to 150,000 clones, approximately 77% seen once. Sequencing was done on a sample of PBMCs. The sequence came from a man aged 50-60 years in good health and CMV-seropositive. The gene calls are TRBV7-2 and TRBJ1-4; TRBD1 agrees at 10 bases. CDR3 sequence reads: CASSFQWTGGNEKLFF. CDR3 nucleotide sequence: TGTGCCAGCAGCTTTCAGTGGACAGGGGGAAATGAAAAACTGTTTTTT.